A single TCR beta chain is shown here with its context. The source of the sample is a study of siplizumab effects on memory and regulatory T cells. The germline V gene has CDR1 LGHNA and CDR2 YNFKEQ. The CDR3 spans 18 residues. V lost 0 bases, J lost 3 bases, and 17 bases lay in between. Using immunoSEQ multiplex PCR, the repertoire was profiled, and TCRdb retains in-frame clones only, with some absent. The table lists about 110,000 clones, about 90% of them singletons, with 0.75% in the top ten. The sequencing input was Tregs sorted from blood. The clonotype comes from a human donor in good health. This sequence joins TRBV4-2 and TRBJ2-2; D may be TRBD1 or TRBD2 (6 bases each). The CDR3: CASSQDGGGDTYTGELFF. CDR3 DNA sequence: TGTGCCAGCAGCCAAGATGGAGGAGGGGACACTTACACCGGGGAGCTGTTTTTT.